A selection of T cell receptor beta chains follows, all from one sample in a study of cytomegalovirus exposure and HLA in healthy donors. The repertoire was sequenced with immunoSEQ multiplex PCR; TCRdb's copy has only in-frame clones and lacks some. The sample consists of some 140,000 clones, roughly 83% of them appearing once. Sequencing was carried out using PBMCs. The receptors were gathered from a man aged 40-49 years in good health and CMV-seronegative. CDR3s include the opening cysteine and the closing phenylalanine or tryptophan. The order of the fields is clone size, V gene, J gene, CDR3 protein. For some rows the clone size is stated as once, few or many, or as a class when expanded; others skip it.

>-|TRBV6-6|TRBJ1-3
CASSKQGSGNTIYF
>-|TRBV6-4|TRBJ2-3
CASSSSGGTDTQYF
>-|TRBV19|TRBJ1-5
CASNPDRAVVNQPQHF
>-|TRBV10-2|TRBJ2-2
CASRGTSGGGPQNTGELFF
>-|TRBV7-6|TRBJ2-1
CASSLAWAKSSYNEQFF
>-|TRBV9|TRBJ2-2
CASAWRGEAGELFF
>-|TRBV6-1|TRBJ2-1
CASKGRKTYNEQFF
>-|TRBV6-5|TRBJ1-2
CASSWAGVGYTF
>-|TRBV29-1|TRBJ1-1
CSVEDGDRLHEAFF
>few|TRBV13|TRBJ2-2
CASSLAAGVANTGELFF
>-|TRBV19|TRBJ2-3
CATSERAGTGVIDTQYF
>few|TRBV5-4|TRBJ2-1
CASSLGGHSSYNEQFF
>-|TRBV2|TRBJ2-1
CASSELAGGYNEQFF
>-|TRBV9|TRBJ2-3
CASSVFAGVTDTQYF
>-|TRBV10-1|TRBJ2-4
CSPRPSSSFF
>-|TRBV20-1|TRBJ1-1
CSARFPVEAFF
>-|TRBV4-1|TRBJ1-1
CASSRGQTTTEAFF
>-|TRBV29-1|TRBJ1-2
CSVPRSNYGYTF
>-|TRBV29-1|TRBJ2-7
CSVDQTGGVAQYF
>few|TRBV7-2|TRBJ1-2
CASSLEGGRGYGYTF
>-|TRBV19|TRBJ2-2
CASSLSGGTGELFF
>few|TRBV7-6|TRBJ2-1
CASSFVAGGVNEQFF
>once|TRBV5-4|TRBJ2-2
CASSLPGLKNTGELFF
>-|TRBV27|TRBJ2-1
CASSLTGGGAEEQFF
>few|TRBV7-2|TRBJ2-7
CASSPDRATYEQYF
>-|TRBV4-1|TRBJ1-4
CASSHVGAGGTNEKLFF
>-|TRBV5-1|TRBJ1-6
CASSDQGGFNSPLHF
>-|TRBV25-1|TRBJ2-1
CASTGGASYNEQFF
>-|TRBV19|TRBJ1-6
CASSIQTGGNSPLHF
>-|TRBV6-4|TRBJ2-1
CASSDTGETYNEQFF
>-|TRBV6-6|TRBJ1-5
CASSPGQQEPQHF
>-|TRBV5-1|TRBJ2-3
CASSLVEGEGPDTQYF
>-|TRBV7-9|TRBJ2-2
CSSSLGGGTGGTGELFF
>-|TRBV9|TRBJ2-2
CASSETGVGTGELFF
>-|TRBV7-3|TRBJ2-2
CASTHGGGNTGELFF
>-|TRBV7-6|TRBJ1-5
CASSLGQANQPQHF
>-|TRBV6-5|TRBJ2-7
CASSLGTGGYEQYF
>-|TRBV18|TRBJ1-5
CASSPLTGEQPQHF
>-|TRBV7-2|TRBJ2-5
CASSLALAAETQYF
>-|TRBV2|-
CASSDGLGNEQYF
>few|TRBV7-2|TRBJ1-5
CASSGRQGHQPQHF
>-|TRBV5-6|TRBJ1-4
CASSTQTGEKLFF
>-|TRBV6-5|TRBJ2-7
CASSYDGVYEQYF
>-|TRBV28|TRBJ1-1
CASSLSVRDFVNTEAFF
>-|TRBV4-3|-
CASSQAARGDDEQYF
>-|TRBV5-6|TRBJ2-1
CASSRRGARIYNEQFF
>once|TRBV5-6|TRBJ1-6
CASEGDNSPLHF
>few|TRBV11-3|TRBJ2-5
CASSLGAETQYF
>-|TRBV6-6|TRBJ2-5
CASSPTSGGAGETQYF
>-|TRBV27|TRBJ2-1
CASSSPSSGGAYEQFF
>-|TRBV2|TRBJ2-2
CASIDRINTGELFF
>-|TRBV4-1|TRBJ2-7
CASSSIGAGSIYEQYF
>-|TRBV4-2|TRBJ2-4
CASSQPLALAKNIQYF
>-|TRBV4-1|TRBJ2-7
CASSQVSGGASEQYF
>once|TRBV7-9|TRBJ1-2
CASSPTQSRGYTF
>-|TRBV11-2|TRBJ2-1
CASSLHSISYNEQFF